This TCR beta chain emerged from a study of Ad26.COV2.S vaccination and SARS-CoV-2 variants. Study findings and constraints: Placebo recipients trailed vaccine recipients in spike-specific TCR breadth. Measurements of TCR breadth and depth may have given underestimates of the total T cell responses. Reportedly, after vaccination the spike-specific CD8+ and CD4+ T cell responses displayed substantial breadth.

The germline gives CDR1 SEHNR, CDR2 FQNEAQ (reference sequence). The CDR3 runs to 14 residues. V dropped 4 bases and J dropped 8; count of bases not matched to a gene: 8. Notes on this clone: The antigen is undetermined.

Clones were sequenced by immunoSEQ multiplex PCR, and TCRdb holds only the in-frame ones, with some missing. The sample holds approximately 140,000 clones, 80% to 90% seen once. The clonotype was recovered from a human donor who had recovered from COVID-19. The chain links TRBV7-9 to TRBJ1-2; 9 positions agree with TRBD1. Material: peripheral blood, obtained after recovery from COVID-19. CDR3 nucleotide sequence: TGTGCCAGCAGCTCCCGGGACAGGGATTTCGGCTACACCTTC. Translating gives CASSSRDRDFGYTF.